One and the same sample provided the 5 T cell receptor beta chains below, sequenced in a study of tumor-infiltrating lymphocytes in primary liver carcinoma. Scientists recovered RNA and DNA together from approximately 20-30 mg of unsorted bulk tissue. Constant-region priming of about 500 ng total RNA yielded TCR beta cDNA. Each TCR beta library was derived from three nested multiplex PCR rounds that employed slightly modified ARM-PCR. The first two PCR rounds used TRBV1-TRBV30 primers with a Cbeta primer, around 10 cycles each. TCRdb re-analysed the multiplex PCR reads in MiXCR, keeping a single row per CDR3 protein. The sample gives about 99,000 distinct CDR3 sequences, more than 65% of which show up once; around 8.8% is in the top ten. Sequencing input: liver tumor tissue from sampling region 5. Subset reported: tumor region T5, tumor centre. The receptors here all came from an older woman with primary liver carcinoma and hepatitis B virus infection.

The V call is TRBV5-1, the J call TRBJ2-1; 7 nucleotides line up with TRBD1. There are 15 residues in the CDR3. Germline CDR1 and CDR2: SGHRS and YFSETQ. CDR3 protein: CTISPGTAAAAEQFF. Here the CDR3 DNA reads TGCACCATTAGCCCGGGGACAGCGGCGGCGGCGGAGCAGTTCTTC.

This clonotype was found once. The V and J genes are TRBV7-9 and TRBJ2-1; 7 positions match TRBD1. Germline values: CDR1 SEHNR, CDR2 FQNEAQ (reference sequence). The CDR3 extends over 16 amino acids. V shed 0 bases and J 5 bases; nucleotides not matched to a gene: 7. The CDR3 protein is CASSLAKGGRNNEQFF. The CDR3 DNA reads as TGTGCCAGCAGCTTAGCGAAAGGGGGCAGGAACAATGAGCAGTTCTTC.

As regards this clonotype: Given a much more abundant clone one base away, this may be a read error. Written as DNA, the CDR3 is TGTGTCACCCAACGCTCCGATACGCAGTATTTT. Residues: CVTQRSDTQYF. The chain recombines TRBV6-5 with TRBJ2-3; D ambiguous. The CDR3 has 11 amino acids. CDR1 MNHEY and CDR2 SVGAGI come from the germline V gene.

About this clonotype: One end of the junction varies from germline; a read error may be responsible. The CDR3 nucleotides are TGTGACAGCAGCTTAGCGTCGGGGGTAGGAGGCTACGAGCAGTATTTC. This encodes CDSSLASGVGGYEQYF. J is TRBJ2-7 and V is TRBV11-2; D may be TRBD2 (6 bases). This CDR3 is 16 amino acids long. The germline gives CDR1 SGHAT, CDR2 FQNNGV.

The rearrangement joins TRBV6-4 to TRBJ2-2; no reliable D call. The length of the CDR3 is 14 residues. CDR1 and CDR2 from the germline V gene are MRHNA and SNTAGT. The V gene lost 5 bases and the J gene lost 4 bases, with 11 bases spanning the gap. The DNA for the CDR3 is TGTGCCAGCAGTAACGGTGGTAGCACCGGGGAGCTGTTTTTT. It yields the protein CASSNGGSTGELFF.